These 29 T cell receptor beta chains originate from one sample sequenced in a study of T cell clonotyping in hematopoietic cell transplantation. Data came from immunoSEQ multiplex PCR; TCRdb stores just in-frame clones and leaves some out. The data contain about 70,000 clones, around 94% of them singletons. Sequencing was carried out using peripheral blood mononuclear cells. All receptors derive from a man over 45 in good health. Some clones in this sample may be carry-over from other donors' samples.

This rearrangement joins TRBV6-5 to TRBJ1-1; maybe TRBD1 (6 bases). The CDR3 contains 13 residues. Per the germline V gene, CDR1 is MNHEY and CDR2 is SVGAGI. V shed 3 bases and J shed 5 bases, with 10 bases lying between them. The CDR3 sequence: CASSYAGVTEAFF. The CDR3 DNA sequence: TGTGCCAGCAGTTATGCAGGGGTAACTGAAGCTTTCTTT.

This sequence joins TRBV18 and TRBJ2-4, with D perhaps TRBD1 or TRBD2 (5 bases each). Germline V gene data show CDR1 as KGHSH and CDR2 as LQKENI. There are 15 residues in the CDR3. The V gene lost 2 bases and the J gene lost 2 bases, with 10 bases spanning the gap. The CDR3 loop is CASSPSWGTKNIQYF. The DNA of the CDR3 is TGTGCCAGCTCACCAAGTTGGGGGACCAAAAACATTCAGTACTTC.

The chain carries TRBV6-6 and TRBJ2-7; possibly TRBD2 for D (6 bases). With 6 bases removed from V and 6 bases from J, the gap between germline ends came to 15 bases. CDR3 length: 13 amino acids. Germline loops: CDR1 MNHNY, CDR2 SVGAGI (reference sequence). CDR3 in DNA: TGTGCCAGCAGGACCCTACCGGAGGGCGAGCAGTACTTC. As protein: CASRTLPEGEQYF.

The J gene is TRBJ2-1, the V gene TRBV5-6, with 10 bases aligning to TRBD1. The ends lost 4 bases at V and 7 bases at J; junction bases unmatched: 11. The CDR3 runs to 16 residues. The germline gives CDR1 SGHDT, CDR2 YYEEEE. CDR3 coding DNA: TGTGCCAGCAGCCGGGACAGGGGCGTTGGTTGGAATGAGCAGTTCTTC. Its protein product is CASSRDRGVGWNEQFF.

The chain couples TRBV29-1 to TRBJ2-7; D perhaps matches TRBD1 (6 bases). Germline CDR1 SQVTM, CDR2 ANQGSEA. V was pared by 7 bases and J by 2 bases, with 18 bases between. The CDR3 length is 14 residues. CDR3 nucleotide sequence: TGCAGCGCGGCTTCCCCGACAGGTACCTACGAGCAGTACTTC. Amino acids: CSAASPTGTYEQYF.

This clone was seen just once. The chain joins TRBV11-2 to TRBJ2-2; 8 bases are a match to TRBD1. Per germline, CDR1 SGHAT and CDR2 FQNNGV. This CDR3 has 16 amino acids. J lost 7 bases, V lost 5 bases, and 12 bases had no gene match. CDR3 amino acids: CASSRLHQGASGELFF. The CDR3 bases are TGTGCCAGCAGCCGCCTCCATCAGGGGGCGAGCGGGGAGCTGTTTTTT.

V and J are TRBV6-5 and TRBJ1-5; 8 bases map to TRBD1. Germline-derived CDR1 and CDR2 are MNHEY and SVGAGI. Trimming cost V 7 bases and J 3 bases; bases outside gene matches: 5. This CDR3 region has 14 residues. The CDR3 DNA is TGTGCCAGCAAACAGACAGGGGCCAATCAGCCCCAGCATTTT. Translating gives CASKQTGANQPQHF.

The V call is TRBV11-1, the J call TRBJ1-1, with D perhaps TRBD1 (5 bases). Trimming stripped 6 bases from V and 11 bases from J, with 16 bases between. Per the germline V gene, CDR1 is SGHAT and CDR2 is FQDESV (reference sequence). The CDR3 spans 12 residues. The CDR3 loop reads CASSSRGSAAFF. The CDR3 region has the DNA TGTGCCAGCAGTTCAAGGGGTAGTGCGGCTTTCTTT.

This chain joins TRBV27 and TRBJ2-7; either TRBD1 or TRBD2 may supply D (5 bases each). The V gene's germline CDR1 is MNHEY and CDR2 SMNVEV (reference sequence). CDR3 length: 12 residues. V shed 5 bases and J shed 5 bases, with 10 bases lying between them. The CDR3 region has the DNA TGTGCCAGCAGTCCTGGGACCGACGAGCAGTACTTC. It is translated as CASSPGTDEQYF.

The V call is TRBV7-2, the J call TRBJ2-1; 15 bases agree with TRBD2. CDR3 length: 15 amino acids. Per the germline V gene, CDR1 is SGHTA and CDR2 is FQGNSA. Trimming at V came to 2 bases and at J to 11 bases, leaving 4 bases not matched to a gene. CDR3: CASSLSGTSGRQQFF. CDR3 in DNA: TGTGCCAGCAGCTTATCCGGGACTAGCGGGAGGCAGCAGTTCTTC.

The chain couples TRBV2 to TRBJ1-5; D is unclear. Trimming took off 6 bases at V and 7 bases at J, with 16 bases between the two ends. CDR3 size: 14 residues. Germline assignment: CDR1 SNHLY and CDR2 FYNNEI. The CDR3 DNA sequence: TGTGCCAGCAGCCCCGGAACTAGCGGGCAGCCCCAGCATTTT. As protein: CASSPGTSGQPQHF.

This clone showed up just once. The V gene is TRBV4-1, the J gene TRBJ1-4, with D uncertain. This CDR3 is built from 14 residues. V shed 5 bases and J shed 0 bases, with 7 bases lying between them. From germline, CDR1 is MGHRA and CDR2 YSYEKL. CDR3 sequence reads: CASSDVATNEKLFF. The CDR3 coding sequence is TGCGCCAGCAGCGACGTAGCAACTAATGAAAAACTGTTTTTT.

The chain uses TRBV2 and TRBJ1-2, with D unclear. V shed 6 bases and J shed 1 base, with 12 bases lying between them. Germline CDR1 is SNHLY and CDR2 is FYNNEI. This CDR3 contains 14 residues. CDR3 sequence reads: CASSEDGINYGYTF. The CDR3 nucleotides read TGTGCCAGCAGCGAGGACGGGATTAACTATGGCTACACCTTC. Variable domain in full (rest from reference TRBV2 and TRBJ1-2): EPEVTQTPSHQVTQMGQEVILRCVPISNHLYFYWYRQILGQKVEFLVSFYNNEISEKSEIFDDQFSVERPDGSNFTLKIRSTKLEDSAMYFCASSEDGINYGYTFGSGTRLTVV.

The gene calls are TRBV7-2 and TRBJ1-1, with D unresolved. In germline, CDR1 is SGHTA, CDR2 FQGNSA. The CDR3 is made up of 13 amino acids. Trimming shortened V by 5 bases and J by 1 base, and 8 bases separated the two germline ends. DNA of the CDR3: TGTGCCAGCAGCCGCAATAGGAACACTGAAGCTTTCTTT. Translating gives CASSRNRNTEAFF. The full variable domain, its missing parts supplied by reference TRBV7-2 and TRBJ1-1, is GAGVSQSPSNKVTEKGKDVELRCDPISGHTALYWYRQSLGQGLEFLIYFQGNSAPDKSGLPSDRFSAERTGGSVSTLTIQRTQQEDSAVYLCASSRNRNTEAFFGQGTRLTVV.

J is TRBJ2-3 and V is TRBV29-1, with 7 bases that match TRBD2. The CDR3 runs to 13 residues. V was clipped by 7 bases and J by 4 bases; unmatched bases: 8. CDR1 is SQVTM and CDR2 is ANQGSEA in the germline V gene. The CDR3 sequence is CSAIRRESDTQYF. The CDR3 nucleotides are TGCAGCGCCATCCGGCGGGAGTCAGATACGCAGTATTTT.

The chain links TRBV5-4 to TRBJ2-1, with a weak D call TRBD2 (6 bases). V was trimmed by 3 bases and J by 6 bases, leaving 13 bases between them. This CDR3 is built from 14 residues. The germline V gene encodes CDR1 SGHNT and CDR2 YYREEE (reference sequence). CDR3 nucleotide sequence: TGTGCCAGCAGCTCACGCGGGATGGTCAATGAGCAGTTCTTC. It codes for CASSSRGMVNEQFF.

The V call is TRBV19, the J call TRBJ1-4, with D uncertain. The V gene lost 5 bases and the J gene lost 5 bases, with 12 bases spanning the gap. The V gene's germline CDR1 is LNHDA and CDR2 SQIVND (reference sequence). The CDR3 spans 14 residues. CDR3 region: CASSASGRNEKLFF. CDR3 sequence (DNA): TGTGCCAGTAGTGCTTCGGGCCGGAATGAAAAACTGTTTTTT.

CDR3 coding DNA: TGCGCCAGCAGCTTAGGACTAGCGGGGATTTACGAGCAGTACTTC. Amino acids: CASSLGLAGIYEQYF. The gene calls are TRBV5-1 and TRBJ2-7; 12 bases map to TRBD2. The V gene's germline CDR1 is SGHRS and CDR2 YFSETQ. Unmatched junction bases numbered 4, after V lost 2 bases and J lost 4 bases. This CDR3 comprises 15 residues.

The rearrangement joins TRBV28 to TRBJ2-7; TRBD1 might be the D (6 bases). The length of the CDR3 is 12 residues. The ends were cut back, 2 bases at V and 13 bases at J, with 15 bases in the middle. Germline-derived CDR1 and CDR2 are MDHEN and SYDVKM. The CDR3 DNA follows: TGTGCCAGCAGTTTAAGTGGACAGACGAACTACTTC. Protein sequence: CASSLSGQTNYF. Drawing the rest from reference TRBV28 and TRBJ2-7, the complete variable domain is DVKVTQSSRYLVKRTGEKVFLECVQDMDHENMFWYRQDPGLGLRLIYFSYDVKMKEKGDIPEGYSVSREKKERFSLILESASTNQTSMYLCASSLSGQTNYFGPGTRLTVT.

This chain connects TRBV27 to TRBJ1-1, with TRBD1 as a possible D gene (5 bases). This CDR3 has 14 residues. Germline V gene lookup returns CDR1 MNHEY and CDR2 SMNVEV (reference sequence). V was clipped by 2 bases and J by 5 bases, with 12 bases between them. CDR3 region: CASSLMGGVTEAFF. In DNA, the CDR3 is TGTGCCAGCAGTTTAATGGGGGGAGTTACTGAAGCTTTCTTT.

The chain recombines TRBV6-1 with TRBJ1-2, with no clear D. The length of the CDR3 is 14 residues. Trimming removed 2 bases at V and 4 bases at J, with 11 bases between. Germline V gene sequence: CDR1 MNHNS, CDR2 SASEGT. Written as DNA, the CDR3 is TGTGCCAGCAGTGAATTGTGGGGAAGCTATGGCTACACCTTC. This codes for CASSELWGSYGYTF.

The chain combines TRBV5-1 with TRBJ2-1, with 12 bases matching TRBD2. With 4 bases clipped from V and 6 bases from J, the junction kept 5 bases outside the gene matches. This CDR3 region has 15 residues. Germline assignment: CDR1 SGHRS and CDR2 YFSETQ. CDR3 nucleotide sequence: TGCGCCAGCAGCGAGGGACTAGCGGGTATCAATGAGCAGTTCTTC. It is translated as CASSEGLAGINEQFF.

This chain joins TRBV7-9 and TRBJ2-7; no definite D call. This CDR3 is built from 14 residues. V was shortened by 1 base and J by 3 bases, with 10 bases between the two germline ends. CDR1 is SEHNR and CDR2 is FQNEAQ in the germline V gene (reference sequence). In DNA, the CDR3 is TGTGCCAGCAGCTTAGATGGGGTCCGCTACGAGCAGTACTTC. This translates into CASSLDGVRYEQYF. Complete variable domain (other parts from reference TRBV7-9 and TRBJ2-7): DTGVSQNPRHKITKRGQNVTFRCDPISEHNRLYWYRQTLGQGPEFLTYFQNEAQLEKSRLLSDRFSAERPKGSFSTLEIQRTEQGDSAMYLCASSLDGVRYEQYFGPGTRLTVT.

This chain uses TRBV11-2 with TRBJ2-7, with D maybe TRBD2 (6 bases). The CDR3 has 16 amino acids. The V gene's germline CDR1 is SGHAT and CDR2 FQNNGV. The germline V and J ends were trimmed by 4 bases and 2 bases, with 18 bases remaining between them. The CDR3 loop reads CASSSTMGGGPYEQYF. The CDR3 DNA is TGTGCCAGCAGCTCGACGATGGGGGGTGGCCCCTACGAGCAGTACTTC.

The CDR3 DNA is TGTGCCTGGAGTGGGGGCGGGAGGACATACTCCTACAATGAGCAGTTCTTC. Protein sequence: CAWSGGGRTYSYNEQFF. The chain employs TRBV30 and TRBJ2-1; TRBD2 aligns across 8 bases. The CDR3 has 17 residues. The V gene's germline CDR1 is GTSNPN and CDR2 SVGIG (reference sequence). The V segment lost 1 base and the J segment 0 bases; nucleotides outside the gene matches: 8.

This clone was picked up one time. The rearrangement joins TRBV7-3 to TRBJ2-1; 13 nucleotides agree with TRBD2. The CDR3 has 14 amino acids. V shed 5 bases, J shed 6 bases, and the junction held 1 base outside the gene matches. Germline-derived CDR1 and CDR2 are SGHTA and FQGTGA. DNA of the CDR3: TGTGCCAGCAGCCGGACTAGCGGGAGCAATGAGCAGTTCTTC. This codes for CASSRTSGSNEQFF. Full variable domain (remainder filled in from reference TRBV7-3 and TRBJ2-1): GAGVSQTPSNKVTEKGKYVELRCDPISGHTALYWYRQSLGQGPEFLIYFQGTGAADDSGLPNDRFFAVRPEGSVSTLKIQRTERGDSAVYLCASSRTSGSNEQFFGPGTRLTVL.

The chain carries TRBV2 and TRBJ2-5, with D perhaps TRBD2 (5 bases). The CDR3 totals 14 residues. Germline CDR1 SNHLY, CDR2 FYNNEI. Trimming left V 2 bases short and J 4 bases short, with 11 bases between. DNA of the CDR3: TGTGCCAGCAGTGAACGGGATCCCCGAGAGACCCAGTACTTC. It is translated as CASSERDPRETQYF.

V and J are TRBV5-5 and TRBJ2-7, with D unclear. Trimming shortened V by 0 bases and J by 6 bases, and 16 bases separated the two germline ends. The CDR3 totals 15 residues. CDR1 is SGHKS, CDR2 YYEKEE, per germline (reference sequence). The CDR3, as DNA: TGTGCCAGCAGCTTGGCAGTTATAGGCGGTGTCGAGCAGTACTTC. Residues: CASSLAVIGGVEQYF.

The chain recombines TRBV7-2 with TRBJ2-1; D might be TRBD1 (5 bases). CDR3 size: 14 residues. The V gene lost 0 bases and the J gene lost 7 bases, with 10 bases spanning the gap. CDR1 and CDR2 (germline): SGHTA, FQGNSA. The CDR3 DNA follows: TGTGCCAGCAGCTTAGCCAGGGTCGGAAATGAGCAGTTCTTC. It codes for CASSLARVGNEQFF.